This T cell receptor beta chain originates from a study of shared clonotypes between healthy human individuals. Turning to the study itself: Used for every donor were three CD4 naive, three CD4 memory, two CD8 naive and one CD8 memory plate. Study-wide points: Sorted-subset sequencing was shown by rarefaction to be incomplete despite large depth. When compared with the clonotypes that were shared by all four sorted-subset donors, the non-shared clonotypes turned out to have lower generation probabilities.

About this clone itself: What it binds is not known.

Replicate PCRs run on sorted subsets employed around 200 ng DNA, approximately 30,000 T cell genomes. TCRdb keeps only in-frame clones here, not all; method: immunoSEQ multiplex PCR. The profile covers about 1 million clones, with about 84% appearing a single time and 0.5% to 0.6% taken by the ten largest. CDR3 size: 10 residues. V lost 7 bases, J lost 4 bases, and 7 bases lay in between. The V gene's germline CDR1 is SQVTM and CDR2 ANQGSEA. This clonotype was obtained from a man aged 18 to 30 in good health. Some clones in this sample may be carry-over from other donors' samples. The V and J genes are TRBV29-1 and TRBJ1-1, with D unclear. Sequenced material: memory CD4+ T cells from PBMCs. This sample's subset: CD45RA-negative fraction. CDR3 amino acids: CSALTTEAFF. The CDR3 coding sequence is TGCAGCGCCCTGACCACTGAAGCTTTCTTT.